This TCR beta chain was documented in a study of shared T cell receptors in the human thymus. Clones were read by immunoSEQ multiplex PCR, and TCRdb kept only the in-frame ones, dropping some. This table holds 700,000 or so clones, approximately 85% found once. The trim removed 6 bases at V and 6 bases at J, leaving 12 bases unmatched. Germline values: CDR1 MNHEY, CDR2 SVGAGI. The CDR3 spans 15 residues. The same data also contributed to another study, on human thymus T cells.

The clonotype originates from a girl under three years old with a congenital heart defect. This chain uses TRBV6-5 with TRBJ1-2; TRBD1 matches at 8 bases. The specimen was thymocytes. CDR3 sequence (DNA): TGTGCCAGCAGACCTAGACAGGGGAGAGGGGATGGCTACACCTTC. The encoded protein is CASRPRQGRGDGYTF.